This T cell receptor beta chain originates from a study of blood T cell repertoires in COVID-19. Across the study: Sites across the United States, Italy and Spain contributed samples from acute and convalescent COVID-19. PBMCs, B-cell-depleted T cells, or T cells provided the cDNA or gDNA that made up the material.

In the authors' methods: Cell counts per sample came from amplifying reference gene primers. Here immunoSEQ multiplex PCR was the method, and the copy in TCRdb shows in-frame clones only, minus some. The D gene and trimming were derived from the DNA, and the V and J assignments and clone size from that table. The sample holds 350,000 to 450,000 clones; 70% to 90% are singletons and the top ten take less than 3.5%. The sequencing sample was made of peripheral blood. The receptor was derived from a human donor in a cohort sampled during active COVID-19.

The CDR3: CTSNTPEGRGREETQYF. CDR3 bases: TGCACCAGCAACACGCCGGAAGGCAGGGGGCGAGAGGAGACCCAGTACTTC. The rearrangement joins TRBV1 to TRBJ2-5; TRBD1, as called in the table, went unchecked against the DNA. TRBV1 is reported as a pseudogene. The CDR3 runs 17 residues.